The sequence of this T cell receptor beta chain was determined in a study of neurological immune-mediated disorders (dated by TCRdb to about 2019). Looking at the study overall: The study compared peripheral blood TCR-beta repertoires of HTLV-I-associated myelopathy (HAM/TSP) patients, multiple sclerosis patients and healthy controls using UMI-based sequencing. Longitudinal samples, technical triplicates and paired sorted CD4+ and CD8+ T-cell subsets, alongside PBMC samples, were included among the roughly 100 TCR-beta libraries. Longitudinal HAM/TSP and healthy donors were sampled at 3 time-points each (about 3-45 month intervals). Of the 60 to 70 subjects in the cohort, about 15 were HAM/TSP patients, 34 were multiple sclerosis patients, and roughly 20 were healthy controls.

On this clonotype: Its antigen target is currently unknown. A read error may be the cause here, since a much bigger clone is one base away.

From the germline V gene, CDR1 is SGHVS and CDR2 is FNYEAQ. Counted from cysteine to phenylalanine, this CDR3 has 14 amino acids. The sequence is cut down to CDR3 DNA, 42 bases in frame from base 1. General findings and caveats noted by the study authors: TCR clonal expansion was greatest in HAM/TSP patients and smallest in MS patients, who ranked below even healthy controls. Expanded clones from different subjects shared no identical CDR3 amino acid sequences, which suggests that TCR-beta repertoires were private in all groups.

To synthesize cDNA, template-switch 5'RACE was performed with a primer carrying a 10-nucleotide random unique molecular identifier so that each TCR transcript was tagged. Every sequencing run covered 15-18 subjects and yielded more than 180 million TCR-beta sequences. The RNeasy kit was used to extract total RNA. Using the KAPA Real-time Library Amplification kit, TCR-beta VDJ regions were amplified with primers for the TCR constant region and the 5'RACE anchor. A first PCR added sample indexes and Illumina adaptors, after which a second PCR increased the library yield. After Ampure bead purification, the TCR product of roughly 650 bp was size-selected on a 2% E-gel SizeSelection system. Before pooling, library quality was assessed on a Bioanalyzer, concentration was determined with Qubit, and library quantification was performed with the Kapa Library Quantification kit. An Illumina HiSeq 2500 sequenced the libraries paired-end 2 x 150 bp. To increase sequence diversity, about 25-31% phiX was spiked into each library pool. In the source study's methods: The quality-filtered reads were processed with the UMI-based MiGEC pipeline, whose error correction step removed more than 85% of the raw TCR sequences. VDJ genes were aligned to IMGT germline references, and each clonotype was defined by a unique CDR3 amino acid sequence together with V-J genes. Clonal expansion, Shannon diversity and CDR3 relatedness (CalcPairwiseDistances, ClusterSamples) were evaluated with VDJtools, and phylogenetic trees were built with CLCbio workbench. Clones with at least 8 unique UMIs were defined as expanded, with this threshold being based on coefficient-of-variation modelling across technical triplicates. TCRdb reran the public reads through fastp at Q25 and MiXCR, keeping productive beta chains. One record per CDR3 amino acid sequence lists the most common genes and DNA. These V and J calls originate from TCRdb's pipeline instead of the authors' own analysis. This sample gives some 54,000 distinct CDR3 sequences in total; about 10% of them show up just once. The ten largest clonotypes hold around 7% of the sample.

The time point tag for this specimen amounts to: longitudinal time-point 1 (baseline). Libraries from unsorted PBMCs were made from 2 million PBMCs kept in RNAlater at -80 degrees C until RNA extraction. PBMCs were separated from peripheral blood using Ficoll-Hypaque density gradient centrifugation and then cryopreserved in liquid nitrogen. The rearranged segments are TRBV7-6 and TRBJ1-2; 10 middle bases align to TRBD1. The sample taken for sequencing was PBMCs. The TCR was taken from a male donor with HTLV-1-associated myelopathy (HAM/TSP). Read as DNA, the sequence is TGTTCCAGCAGCTCCGGGACAGGGGACTATGGCTACACCTTC. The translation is CSSSSGTGDYGYTF.